A single count supports the clone carrying this T cell receptor beta chain. The authors ran the immunoSEQ assay, v3.0, at survey level. Produced via immunoSEQ multiplex PCR; TCRdb's table is partial and in-frame only. The sample comprises about 29,000 clones, 70% to 90% of which are singletons, and roughly 7% rests with the top ten. Germline V gene data show CDR1 as MGHRA and CDR2 as YSYEKL. Trimming removed 3 bases from V and 1 base from J, with 12 bases in between. The CDR3 spans 15 residues. The sample comes from a study of long-term antiretroviral therapy in people with HIV. The clonotype comes from a man aged 50-60 years with HIV. Sequencing used unsorted PBMCs, obtained about 5 years before starting antiretroviral therapy. The chain is built from TRBV4-1 and TRBJ2-5; perhaps TRBD2 as D (5 bases). The CDR3 here is CASSHPTRSQETQYF. CDR3 nucleotide sequence: TGCGCCAGCAGCCATCCTACTAGGTCCCAAGAGACCCAGTACTTC.